Sequencing of this TCR beta chain was carried out in a study of cytomegalovirus exposure and HLA in healthy donors. Study as a whole: Some 180 million T cells yielded under 130 million unique TCR beta sequences in earlier analysis. Study-wide points: A later analysis linked 15,000 to 20,000 TCR beta sequences to HLA alleles at 0.05 false discovery rate. In a later analysis, parvovirus B19, influenza, CMV and Epstein-Barr virus appeared linked to several top co-occurrence clusters.

In the PCR, 60 Vbeta and 13 Jbeta primers were used. Here immunoSEQ multiplex PCR was the method, and the copy in TCRdb shows in-frame clones only, minus some. This sample has 140,000 or so clones, with 88% found just once. This clone has just one count. The target antigen is unknown. Trimming removed 1 base at V and 6 bases at J, with 13 bases between. From germline, CDR1 is LNHNV and CDR2 YYDKDF (reference sequence). The length of the CDR3 is 15 residues. J is TRBJ1-5 and V is TRBV15; unclear D gene. Sequencing used PBMCs. The TCR originated in a woman between 35 and 50 years old in good health and CMV-seronegative. The CDR3 region has the DNA TGTGCCACCAGCAGAGGTTTGCCGGGTAGTCAGCCCCAGCATTTT. Its protein is CATSRGLPGSQPQHF.